This T cell receptor (beta chain) was sequenced for a study of cytomegalovirus exposure and HLA in healthy donors. The CDR3 has 14 residues. V lost 7 bases, J lost 3 bases, and 16 bases lay in between. The germline CDR1 and CDR2 sequences are SNHLY and FYNNEI. With 60 Vbeta and 13 Jbeta primers, the PCR was carried out. Generated by immunoSEQ multiplex PCR, the TCRdb table keeps only in-frame clones and is missing some. Among over 120,000 clones, around two thirds were seen once, and the ten largest hold approximately 2.3%. Sequencing was carried out using PBMCs. The clonotype was recovered from a woman aged 55-70 years in good health and CMV-seropositive. The chain employs TRBV2 and TRBJ2-7, with D possibly matching TRBD2 (6 bases). CDR3 residues: CASTRTAGNYEQYF. Here the CDR3 DNA reads TGTGCCAGCACCCGAACGGCGGGAAACTACGAGCAGTACTTC.